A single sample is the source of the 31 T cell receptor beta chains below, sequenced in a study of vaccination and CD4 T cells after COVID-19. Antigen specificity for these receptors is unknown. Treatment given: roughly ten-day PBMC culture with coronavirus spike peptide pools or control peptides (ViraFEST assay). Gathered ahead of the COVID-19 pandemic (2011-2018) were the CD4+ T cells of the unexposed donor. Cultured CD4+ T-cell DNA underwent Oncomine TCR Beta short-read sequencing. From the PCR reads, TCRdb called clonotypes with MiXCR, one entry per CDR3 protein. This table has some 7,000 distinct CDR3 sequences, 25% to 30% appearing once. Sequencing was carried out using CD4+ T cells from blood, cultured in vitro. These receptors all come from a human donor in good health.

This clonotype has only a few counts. CDR3 amino acids: CASSLVHRDTEAFF. CDR3 DNA: TGTGCCAGCAGCTTAGTGCACAGGGATACTGAAGCTTTCTTT. J is TRBJ1-1 and V is TRBV11-2; D is possibly TRBD1 (6 bases). Trimming removed 1 base from V and 5 bases from J, with 11 bases in between. Germline assignment: CDR1 SGHAT and CDR2 FQNNGV. CDR3 length: 14 residues.

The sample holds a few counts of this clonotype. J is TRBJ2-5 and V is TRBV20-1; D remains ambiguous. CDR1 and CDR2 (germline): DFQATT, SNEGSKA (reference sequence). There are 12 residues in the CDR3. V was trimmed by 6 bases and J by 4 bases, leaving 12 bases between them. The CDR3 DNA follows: TGCAGTGCAATGAACCAAATAGAGACCCAGTACTTC. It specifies CSAMNQIETQYF.

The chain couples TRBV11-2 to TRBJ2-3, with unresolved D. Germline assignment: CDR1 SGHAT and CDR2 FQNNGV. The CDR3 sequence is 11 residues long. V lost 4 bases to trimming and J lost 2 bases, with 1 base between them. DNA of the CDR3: TGTGCCAGCAGCTACACAGATACGCAGTATTTT. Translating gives CASSYTDTQYF.

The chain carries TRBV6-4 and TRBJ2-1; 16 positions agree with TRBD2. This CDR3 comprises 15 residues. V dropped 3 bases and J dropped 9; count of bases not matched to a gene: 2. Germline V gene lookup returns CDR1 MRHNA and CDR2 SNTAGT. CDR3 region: CASSEGTSGGGEQFF. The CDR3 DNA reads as TGTGCCAGCAGTGAAGGGACTAGCGGGGGGGGTGAGCAGTTCTTC.

In DNA, the CDR3 is TGCAGTGCTAGAGAGAGCAATCAGCCCCAGCATTTT. Amino acid sequence: CSARESNQPQHF. The chain uses TRBV20-1 and TRBJ1-5; D unresolved. Trimming removed 0 bases at V and 1 base at J, with 1 base between. Germline values: CDR1 DFQATT, CDR2 SNEGSKA (reference sequence). The CDR3 runs 12 residues.

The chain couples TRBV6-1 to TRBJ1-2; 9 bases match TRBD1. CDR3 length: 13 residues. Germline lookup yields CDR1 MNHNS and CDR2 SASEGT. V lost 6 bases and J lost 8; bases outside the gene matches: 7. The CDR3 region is CASSSGQGEGYTF. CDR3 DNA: TGTGCCAGCAGCTCGGGACAGGGAGAGGGCTACACCTTC.

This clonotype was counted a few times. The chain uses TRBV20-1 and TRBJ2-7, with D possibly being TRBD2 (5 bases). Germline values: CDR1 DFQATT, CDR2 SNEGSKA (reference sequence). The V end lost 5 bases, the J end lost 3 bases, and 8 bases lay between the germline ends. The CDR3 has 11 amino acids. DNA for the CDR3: TGCAGTGCTCGGGGTAACTACGAGCAGTACTTC. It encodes CSARGNYEQYF.

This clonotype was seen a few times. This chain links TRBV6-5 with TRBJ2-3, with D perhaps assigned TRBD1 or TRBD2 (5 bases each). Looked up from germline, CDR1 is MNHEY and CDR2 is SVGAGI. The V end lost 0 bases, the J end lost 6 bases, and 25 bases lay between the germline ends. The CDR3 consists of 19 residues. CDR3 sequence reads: CASSYSWDGGGNLGDTQYF. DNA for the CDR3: TGTGCCAGCAGTTACTCGTGGGACGGCGGAGGAAACCTTGGGGATACGCAGTATTTT.

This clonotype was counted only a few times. CDR3 DNA: TGTGCCAGCACCCAGACTGGAAACACCATATATTTT. This encodes CASTQTGNTIYF. This chain connects TRBV6-1 to TRBJ1-3; no clear D gene. The CDR3 has 12 amino acids. V was clipped by 7 bases and J by 2 bases, with 6 bases between them. Germline-derived CDR1 and CDR2 are MNHNS and SASEGT.

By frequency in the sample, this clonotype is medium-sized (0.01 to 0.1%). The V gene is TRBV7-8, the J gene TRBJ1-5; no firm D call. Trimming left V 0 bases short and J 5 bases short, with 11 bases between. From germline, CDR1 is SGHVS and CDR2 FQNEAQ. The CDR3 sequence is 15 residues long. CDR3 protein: CASSLAGRPDQPQHF. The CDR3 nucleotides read TGTGCCAGCAGCTTAGCCGGCAGGCCTGATCAGCCCCAGCATTTT.

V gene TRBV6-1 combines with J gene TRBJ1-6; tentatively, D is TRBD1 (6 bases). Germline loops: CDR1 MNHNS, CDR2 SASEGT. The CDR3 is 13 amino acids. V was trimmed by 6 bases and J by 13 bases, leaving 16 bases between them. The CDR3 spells CASSTGHPLPLHF. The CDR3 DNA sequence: TGTGCCAGCAGCACGGGACACCCCCTGCCCCTCCACTTT.

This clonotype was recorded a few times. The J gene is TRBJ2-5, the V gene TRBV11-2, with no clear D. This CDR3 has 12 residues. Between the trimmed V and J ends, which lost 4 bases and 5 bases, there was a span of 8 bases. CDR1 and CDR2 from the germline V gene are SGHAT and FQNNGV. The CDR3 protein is CASSSESETQYF. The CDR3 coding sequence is TGTGCCAGCAGCTCCGAGAGTGAGACCCAGTACTTC.

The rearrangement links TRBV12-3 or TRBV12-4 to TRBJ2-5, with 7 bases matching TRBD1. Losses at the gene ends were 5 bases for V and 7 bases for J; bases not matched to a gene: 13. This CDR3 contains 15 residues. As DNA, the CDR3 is TGTGCCAGCAGTGTAGGGACAGTCGGGGCACGGACCCAGTACTTC. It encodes CASSVGTVGARTQYF.

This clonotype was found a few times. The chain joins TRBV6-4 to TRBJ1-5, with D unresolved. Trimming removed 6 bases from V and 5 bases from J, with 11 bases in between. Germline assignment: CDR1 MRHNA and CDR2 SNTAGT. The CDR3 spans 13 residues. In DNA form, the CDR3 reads TGTGCCAGCAGCGCCGACGCCGATCAGCCCCAGCATTTT. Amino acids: CASSADADQPQHF.

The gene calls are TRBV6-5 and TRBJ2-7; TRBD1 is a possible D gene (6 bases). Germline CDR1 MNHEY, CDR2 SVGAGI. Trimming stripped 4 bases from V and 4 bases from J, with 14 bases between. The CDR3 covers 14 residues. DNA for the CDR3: TGTGCCAGCAGTTTCTACTTACAGGGATACGAGCAGTACTTC. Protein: CASSFYLQGYEQYF.

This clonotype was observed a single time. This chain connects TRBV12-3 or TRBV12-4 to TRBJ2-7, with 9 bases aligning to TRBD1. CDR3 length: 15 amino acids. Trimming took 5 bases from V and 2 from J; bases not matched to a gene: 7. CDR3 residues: CASSPRTGAAYEQYF. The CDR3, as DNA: TGTGCCAGCAGTCCTCGGACAGGGGCGGCCTACGAGCAGTACTTC.

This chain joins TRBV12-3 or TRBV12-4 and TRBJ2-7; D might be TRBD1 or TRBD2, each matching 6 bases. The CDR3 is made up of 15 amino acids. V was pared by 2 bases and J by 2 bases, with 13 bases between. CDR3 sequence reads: CASSLSPGGPYEQYF. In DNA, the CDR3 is TGTGCCAGCAGTTTATCCCCTGGGGGGCCCTACGAGCAGTACTTC.

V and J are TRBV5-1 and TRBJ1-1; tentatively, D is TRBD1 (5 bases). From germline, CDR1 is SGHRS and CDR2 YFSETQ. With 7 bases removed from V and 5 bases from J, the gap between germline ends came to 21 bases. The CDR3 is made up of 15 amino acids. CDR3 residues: CASRRARGRETEAFF. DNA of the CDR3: TGCGCCAGCCGAAGGGCAAGGGGCAGGGAGACTGAAGCTTTCTTT.

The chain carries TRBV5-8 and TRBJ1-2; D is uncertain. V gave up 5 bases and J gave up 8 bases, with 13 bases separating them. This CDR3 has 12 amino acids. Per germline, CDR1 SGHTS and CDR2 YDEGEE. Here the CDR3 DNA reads TGTGCCAGCAGTCAAATCAGCCTCGGCTACACCTTC. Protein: CASSQISLGYTF.

CDR3 sequence reads: CASSGTSSTDTQYF. The CDR3 nucleotides read TGCGCCAGCAGCGGGACCTCTAGCACAGATACGCAGTATTTT. The V gene is TRBV5-1, the J gene TRBJ2-3, with D perhaps TRBD1 or TRBD2 (5 bases each). Trimming cost V 4 bases and J 0 bases, with 9 bases left between them. The CDR3 runs 14 residues. Germline-derived CDR1 and CDR2 are SGHRS and YFSETQ.

As DNA, the CDR3 is TGTGCCAGCAGCGTAAACGGAGGGGTCTTCTATGGCTACACCTTC. This sequence encodes CASSVNGGVFYGYTF. The J gene is TRBJ1-2, the V gene TRBV9; D perhaps matches TRBD1 (5 bases). Germline CDR1 reads SGDLS; CDR2 reads YYNGEE. Trimming removed 1 base at V and 4 bases at J, with 14 bases between. The CDR3 is 15 amino acids.

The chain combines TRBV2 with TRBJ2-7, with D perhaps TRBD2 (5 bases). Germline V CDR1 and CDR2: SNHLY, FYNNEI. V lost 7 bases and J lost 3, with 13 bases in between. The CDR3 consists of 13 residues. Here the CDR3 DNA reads TGTGCCAGCATCAAAACGGGGAGCTACGAGCAGTACTTC. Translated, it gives CASIKTGSYEQYF.

The chain's CDR3 is CASSLYERGDRTF. The CDR3 coding sequence is TGTGCCAGCAGTTTATACGAGCGAGGGGACAGGACCTTC. The gene calls are TRBV27 and TRBJ1-2, with TRBD1 matching over 8 bases. CDR1 and CDR2 from the germline V gene are MNHEY and SMNVEV (reference sequence). The CDR3 covers 13 residues. After removal of 1 base from V and 14 bases from J, the junction contained 9 bases not matched to a gene.

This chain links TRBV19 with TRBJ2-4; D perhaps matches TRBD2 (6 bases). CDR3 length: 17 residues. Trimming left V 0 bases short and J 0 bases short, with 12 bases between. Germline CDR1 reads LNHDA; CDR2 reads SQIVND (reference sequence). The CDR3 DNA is TGTGCCAGTAGTATAGATTGGGCGGGACTAGCCAAAAACATTCAGTACTTC. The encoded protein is CASSIDWAGLAKNIQYF.

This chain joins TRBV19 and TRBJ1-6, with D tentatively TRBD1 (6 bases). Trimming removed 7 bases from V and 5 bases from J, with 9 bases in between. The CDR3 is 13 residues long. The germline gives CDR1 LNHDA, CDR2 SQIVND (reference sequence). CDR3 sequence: CASTGADNSPLHF. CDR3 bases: TGTGCCAGTACAGGGGCAGATAATTCACCCCTCCACTTT.

The CDR3 spells CASSEQGTEAFF. DNA for the CDR3: TGTGCCAGCAGTGAACAAGGGACTGAAGCTTTCTTT. This sequence joins TRBV2 and TRBJ1-1; D unresolved. This CDR3 has 12 amino acids. Between the trimmed V and J ends, which lost 2 bases and 5 bases, there was a span of 6 bases. The germline CDR1 and CDR2 sequences are SNHLY and FYNNEI. Drawing the rest from reference TRBV2 and TRBJ1-1, the complete variable domain is EPEVTQTPSHQVTQMGQEVILRCVPISNHLYFYWYRQILGQKVEFLVSFYNNEISEKSEIFDDQFSVERPDGSNFTLKIRSTKLEDSAMYFCASSEQGTEAFFGQGTRLTVV.

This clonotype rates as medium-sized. CDR3: CASSLGQGADNQPQHF. The DNA for the CDR3 is TGTGCCAGCAGCCTGGGGCAGGGGGCGGATAATCAGCCCCAGCATTTT. The chain links TRBV7-9 to TRBJ1-5; TRBD1 aligns across 8 bases. V was pared by 5 bases and J by 4 bases, with 10 bases of the junction left unmatched. Germline CDR1 reads SEHNR; CDR2 reads FQNEAQ (reference sequence). This CDR3 is built from 16 residues.

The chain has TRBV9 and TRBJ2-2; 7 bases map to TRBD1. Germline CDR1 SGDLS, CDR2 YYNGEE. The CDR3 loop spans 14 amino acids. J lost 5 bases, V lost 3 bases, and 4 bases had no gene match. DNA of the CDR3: TGTGCCAGCAGCGCGGGACAGCCTACCGGGGAGCTGTTTTTT. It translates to CASSAGQPTGELFF.

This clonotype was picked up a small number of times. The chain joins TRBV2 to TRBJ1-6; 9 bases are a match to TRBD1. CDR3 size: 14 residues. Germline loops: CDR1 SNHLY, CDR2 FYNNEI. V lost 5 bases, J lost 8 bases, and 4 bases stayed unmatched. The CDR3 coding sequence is TGTGCCAGCAGTCTCGGGACAGGGTATTCACCCCTCCACTTT. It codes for CASSLGTGYSPLHF.

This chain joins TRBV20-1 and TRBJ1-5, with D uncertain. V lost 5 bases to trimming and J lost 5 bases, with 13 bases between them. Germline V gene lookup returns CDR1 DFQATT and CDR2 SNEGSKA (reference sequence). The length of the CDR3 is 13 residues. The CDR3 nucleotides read TGCAGTGCTGCCCAGACTGATTATCAGCCCCAGCATTTT. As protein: CSAAQTDYQPQHF.

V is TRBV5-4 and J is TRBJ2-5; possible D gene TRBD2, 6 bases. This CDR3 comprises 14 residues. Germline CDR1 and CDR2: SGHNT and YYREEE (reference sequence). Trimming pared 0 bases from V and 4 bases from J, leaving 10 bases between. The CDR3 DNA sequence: TGTGCCAGCAGCTTGGGTTTCGGGGGAGAGACCCAGTACTTC. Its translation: CASSLGFGGETQYF.